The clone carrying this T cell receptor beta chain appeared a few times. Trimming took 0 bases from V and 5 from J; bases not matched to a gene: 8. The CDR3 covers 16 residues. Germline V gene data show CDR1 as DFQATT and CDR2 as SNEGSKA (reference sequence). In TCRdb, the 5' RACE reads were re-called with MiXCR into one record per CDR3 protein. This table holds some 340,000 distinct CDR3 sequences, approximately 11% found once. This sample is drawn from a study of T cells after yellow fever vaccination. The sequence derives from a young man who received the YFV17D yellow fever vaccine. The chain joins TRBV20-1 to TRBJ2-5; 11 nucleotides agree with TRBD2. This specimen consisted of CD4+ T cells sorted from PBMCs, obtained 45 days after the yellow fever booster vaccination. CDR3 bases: TGCAGTGCTAGAGATCGTAGCGGGGGGGCCGGGGAGACCCAGTACTTC. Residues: CSARDRSGGAGETQYF.